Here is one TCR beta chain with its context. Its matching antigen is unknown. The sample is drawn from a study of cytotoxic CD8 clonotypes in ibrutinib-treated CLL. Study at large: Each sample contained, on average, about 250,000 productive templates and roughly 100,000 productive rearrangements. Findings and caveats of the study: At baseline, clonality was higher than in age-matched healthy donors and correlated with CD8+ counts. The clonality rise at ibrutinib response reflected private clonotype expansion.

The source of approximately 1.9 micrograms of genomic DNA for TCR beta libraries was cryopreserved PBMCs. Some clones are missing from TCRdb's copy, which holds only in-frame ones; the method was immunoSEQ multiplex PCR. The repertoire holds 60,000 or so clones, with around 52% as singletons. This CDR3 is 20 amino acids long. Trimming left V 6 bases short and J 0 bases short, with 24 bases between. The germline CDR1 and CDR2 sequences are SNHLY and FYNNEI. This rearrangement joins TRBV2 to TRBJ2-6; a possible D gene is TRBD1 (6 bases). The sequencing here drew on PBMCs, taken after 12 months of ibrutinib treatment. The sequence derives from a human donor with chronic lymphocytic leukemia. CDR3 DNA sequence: TGTGCCAGCAGCTTACAAATATTCAGGGGCCTCAGCTCTGGGGCCAACGTCCTGACTTTC. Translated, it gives CASSLQIFRGLSSGANVLTF.